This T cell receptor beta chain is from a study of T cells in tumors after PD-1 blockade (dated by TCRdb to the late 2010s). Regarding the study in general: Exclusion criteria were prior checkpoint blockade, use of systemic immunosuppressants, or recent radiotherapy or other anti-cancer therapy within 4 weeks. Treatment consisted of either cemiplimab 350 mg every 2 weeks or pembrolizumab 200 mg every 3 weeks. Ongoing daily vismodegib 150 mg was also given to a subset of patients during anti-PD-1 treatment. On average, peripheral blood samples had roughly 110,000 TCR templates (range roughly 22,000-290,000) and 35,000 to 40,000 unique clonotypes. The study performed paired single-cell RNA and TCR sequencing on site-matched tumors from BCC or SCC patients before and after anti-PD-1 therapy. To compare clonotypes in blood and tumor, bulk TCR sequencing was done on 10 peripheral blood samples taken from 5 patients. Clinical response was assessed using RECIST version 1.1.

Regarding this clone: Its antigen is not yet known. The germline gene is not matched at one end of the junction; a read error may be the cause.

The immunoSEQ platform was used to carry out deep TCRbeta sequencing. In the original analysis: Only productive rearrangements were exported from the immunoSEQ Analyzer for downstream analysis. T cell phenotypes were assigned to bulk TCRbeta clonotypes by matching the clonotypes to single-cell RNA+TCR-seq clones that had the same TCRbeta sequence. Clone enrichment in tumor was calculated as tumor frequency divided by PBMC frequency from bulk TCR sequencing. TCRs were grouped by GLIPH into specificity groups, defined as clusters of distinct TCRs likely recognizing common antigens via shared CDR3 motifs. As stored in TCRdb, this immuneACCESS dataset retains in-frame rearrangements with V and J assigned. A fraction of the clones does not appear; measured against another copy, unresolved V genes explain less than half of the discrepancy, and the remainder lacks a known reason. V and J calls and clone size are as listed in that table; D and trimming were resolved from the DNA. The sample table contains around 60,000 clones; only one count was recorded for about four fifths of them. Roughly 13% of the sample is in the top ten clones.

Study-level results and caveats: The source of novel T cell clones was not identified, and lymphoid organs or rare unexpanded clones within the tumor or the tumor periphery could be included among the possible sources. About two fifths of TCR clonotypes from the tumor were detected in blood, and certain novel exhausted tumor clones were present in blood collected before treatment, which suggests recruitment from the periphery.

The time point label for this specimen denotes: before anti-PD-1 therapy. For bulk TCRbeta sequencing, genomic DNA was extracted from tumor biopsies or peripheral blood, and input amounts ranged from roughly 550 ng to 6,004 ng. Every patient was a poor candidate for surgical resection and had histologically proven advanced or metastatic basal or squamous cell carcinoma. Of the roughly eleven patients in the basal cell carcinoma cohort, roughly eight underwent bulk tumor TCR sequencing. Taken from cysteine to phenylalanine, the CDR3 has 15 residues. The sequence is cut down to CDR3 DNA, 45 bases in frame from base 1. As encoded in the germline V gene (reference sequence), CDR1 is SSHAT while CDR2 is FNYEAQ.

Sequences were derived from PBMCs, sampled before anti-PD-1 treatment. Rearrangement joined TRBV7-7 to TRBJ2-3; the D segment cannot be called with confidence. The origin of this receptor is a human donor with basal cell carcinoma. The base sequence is TGTGCTAGCAGCTTAGGTCTGGCATCCACAGATACGCAGTATTTT. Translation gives CASSLGLASTDTQYF. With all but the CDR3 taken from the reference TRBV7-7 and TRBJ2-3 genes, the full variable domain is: GAGVSQSPRYKVTKRGQDVTLRCDPISSHATLYWYQQALGQGPEFLTYFNYEAQPDKSGLPSDRFSAERPEGSISTLTIQRTEQRDSAMYRCASSLGLASTDTQYFGPGTRLTVL.